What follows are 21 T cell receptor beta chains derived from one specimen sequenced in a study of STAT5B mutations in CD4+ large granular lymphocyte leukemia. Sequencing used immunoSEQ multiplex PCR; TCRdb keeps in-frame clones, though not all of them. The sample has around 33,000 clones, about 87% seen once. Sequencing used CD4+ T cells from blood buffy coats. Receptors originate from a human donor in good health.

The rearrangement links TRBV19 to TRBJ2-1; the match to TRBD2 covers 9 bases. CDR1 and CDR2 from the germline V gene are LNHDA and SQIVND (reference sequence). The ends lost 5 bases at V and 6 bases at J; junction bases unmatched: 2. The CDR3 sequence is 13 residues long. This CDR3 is CASSLRGGNEQFF. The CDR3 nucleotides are TGTGCCAGTAGTCTGCGGGGGGGCAATGAGCAGTTCTTC.

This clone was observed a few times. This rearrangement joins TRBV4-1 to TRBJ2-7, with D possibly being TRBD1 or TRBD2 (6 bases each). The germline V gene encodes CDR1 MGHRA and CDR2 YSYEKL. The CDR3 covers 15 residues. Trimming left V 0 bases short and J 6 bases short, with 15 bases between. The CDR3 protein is CASSQDTGIGGEQYF. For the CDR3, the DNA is TGCGCCAGCAGCCAAGATACAGGGATCGGGGGCGAGCAGTACTTC.

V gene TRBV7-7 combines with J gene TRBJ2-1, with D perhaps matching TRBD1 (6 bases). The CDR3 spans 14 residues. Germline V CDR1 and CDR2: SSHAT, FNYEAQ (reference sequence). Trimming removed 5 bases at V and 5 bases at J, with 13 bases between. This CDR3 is CASSKGQFDNEQFF. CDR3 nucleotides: TGTGCCAGCAGCAAAGGACAGTTTGACAATGAGCAGTTCTTC.

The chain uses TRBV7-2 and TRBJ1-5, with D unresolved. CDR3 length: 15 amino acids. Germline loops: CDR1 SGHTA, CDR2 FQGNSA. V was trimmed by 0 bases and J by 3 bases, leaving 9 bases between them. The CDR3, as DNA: TGTGCCAGCAGCTTAGCGGAAGGACTCAATCAGCCCCAGCATTTT. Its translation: CASSLAEGLNQPQHF.

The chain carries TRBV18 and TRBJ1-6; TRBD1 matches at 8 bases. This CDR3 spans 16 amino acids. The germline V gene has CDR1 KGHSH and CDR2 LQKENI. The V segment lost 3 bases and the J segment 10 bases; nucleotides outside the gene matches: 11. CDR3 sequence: CASSPFTQGAQSPLHF. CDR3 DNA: TGTGCCAGCTCACCTTTTACCCAGGGGGCGCAATCACCCCTCCACTTT.

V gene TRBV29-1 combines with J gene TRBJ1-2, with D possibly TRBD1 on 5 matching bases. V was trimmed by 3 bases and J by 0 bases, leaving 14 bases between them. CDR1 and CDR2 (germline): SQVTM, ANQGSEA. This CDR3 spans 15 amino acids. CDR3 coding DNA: TGCAGCGTTGATTCGCCGACAGCCTCTAACTATGGCTACACCTTC. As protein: CSVDSPTASNYGYTF.

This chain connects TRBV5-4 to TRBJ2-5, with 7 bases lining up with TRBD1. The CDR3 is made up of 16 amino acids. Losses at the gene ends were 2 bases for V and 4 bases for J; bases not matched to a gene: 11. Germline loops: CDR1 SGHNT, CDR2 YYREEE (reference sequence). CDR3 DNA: TGTGCCAGCAGCTTTTTAATACCCCGGGACAGAGAGACCCAGTACTTC. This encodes CASSFLIPRDRETQYF.

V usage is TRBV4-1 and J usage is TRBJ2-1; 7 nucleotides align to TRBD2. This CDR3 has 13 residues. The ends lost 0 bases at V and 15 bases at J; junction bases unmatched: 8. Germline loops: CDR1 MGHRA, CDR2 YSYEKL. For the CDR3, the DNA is TGCGCCAGCAGCCAAGAATTCCGGACTAGTCGGTTCTTC. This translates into CASSQEFRTSRFF.

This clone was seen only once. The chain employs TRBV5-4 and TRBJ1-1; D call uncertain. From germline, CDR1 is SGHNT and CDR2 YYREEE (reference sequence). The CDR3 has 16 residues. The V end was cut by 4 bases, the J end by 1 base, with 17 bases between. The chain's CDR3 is CASSPPPRGGNTEAFF. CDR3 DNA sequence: TGTGCCAGCAGCCCCCCCCCGCGCGGCGGGAACACTGAAGCTTTCTTT. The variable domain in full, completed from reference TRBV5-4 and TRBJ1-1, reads ETGVTQSPTHLIKTRGQQVTLRCSSQSGHNTVSWYQQALGQGPQFIFQYYREEENGRGNFPPRFSGLQFPNYSSELNVNALELDDSALYLCASSPPPRGGNTEAFFGQGTRLTVV.

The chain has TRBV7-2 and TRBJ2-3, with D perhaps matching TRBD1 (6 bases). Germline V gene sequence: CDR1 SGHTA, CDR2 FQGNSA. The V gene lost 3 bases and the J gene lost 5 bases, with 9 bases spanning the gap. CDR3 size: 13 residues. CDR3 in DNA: TGTGCCAGCAGCTTTAGAGGGGGAGATACGCAGTATTTT. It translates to CASSFRGGDTQYF.

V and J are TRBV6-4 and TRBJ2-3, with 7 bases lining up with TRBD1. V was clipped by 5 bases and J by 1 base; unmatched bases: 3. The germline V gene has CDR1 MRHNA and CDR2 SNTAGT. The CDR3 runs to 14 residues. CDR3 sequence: CASSQDRRTDTQYF. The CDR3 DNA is TGTGCCAGCAGTCAGGACAGGCGCACAGATACGCAGTATTTT.

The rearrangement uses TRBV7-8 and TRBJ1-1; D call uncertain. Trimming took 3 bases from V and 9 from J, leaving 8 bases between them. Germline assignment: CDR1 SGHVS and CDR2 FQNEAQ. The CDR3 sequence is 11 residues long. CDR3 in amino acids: CASSLGAQAFF. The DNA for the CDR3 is TGTGCCAGCAGCTTGGGAGCCCAAGCTTTCTTT. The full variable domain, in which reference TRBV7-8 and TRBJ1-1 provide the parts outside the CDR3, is GAGVSQSPRYKVAKRGQDVALRCDPISGHVSLFWYQQALGQGPEFLTYFQNEAQLDKSGLPSDRFFAERPEGSVSTLKIQRTQQEDSAVYLCASSLGAQAFFGQGTRLTVV.

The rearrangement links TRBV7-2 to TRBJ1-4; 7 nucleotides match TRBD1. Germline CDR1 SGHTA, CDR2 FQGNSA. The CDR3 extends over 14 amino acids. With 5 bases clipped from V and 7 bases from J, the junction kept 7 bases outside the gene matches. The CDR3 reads CASSPRGGREKLFF. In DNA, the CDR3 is TGTGCCAGCAGCCCCAGAGGGGGCCGTGAAAAACTGTTTTTT.

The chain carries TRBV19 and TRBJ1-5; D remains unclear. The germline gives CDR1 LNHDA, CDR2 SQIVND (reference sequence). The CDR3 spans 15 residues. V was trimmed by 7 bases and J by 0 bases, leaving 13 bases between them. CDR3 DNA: TGTGCCAGTACCCTTGTGATGGGTAGCAATCAGCCCCAGCATTTT. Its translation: CASTLVMGSNQPQHF.

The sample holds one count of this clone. The CDR3 loop reads CASSPSGGWGYTF. The CDR3 DNA reads TGTGCCAGCAGCCCCAGCGGGGGGTGGGGCTACACCTTC. V usage is TRBV7-2 and J usage is TRBJ1-2; tentatively, D is TRBD1 (5 bases). Germline V gene lookup returns CDR1 SGHTA and CDR2 FQGNSA. Between the trimmed V and J ends, which lost 5 bases and 8 bases, there was a span of 15 bases. The length of the CDR3 is 13 residues.

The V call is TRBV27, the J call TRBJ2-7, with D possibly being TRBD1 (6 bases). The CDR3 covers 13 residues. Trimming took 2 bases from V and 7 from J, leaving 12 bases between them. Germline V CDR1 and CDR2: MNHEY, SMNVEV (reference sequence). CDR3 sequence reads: CASSLGGMGEQYF. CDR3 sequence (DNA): TGTGCCAGCAGTTTAGGGGGCATGGGAGAGCAGTACTTC.

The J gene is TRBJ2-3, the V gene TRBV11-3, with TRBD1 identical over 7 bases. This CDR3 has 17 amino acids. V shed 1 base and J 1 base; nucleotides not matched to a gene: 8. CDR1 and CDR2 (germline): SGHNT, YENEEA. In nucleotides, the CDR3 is TGTGCCAGCAGCTTAGTGGGGACAGTCTTTGGCACAGATACGCAGTATTTT. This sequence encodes CASSLVGTVFGTDTQYF.

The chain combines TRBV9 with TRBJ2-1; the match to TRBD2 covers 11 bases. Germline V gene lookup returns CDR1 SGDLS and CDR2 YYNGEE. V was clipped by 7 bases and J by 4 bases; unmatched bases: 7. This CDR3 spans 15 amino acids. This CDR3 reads CASCPTSGVYNEQFF. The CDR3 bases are TGTGCCAGCTGCCCGACTAGCGGGGTATACAATGAGCAGTTCTTC.

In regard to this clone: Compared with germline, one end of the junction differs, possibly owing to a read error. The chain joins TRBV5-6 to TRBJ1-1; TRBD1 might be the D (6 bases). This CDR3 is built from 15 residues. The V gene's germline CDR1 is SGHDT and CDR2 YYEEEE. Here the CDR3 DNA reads TGTGCCGGCAGCGTATACTCCAGGGGAAGCACTGAAGCTTTCTTT. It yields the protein CAGSVYSRGSTEAFF.

CDR3 DNA sequence: TGTGCCAGCAGCGTAGATGATGGGATTCGCGTCAATCAGCCCCAGCATTTT. Translating gives CASSVDDGIRVNQPQHF. The chain combines TRBV9 with TRBJ1-5; D call uncertain. This CDR3 contains 17 residues. V was shortened by 0 bases and J by 3 bases, with 16 bases between the two germline ends. Germline V gives CDR1 SGDLS, CDR2 YYNGEE.

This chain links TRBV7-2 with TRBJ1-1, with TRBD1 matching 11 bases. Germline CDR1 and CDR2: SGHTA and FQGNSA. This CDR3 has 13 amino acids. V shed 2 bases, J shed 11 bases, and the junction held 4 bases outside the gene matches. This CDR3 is CASSLTRDRGAFF. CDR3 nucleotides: TGTGCCAGCAGCTTAACCCGGGACAGGGGGGCTTTCTTT.